Following are 18 T cell receptor beta chains from one sample sequenced in a study of cytomegalovirus exposure and HLA in healthy donors. The table came from immunoSEQ multiplex PCR; TCRdb's copy has only in-frame clones and leaves some out. In the table there are around 60,000 clones, about nine tenths of which are singletons. Sequenced: PBMCs. All receptors come from a young man in good health and CMV-seronegative.

V is TRBV5-1 and J is TRBJ2-7, with 8 bases that match TRBD1. The CDR3 length is 15 residues. In germline, CDR1 is SGHRS, CDR2 YFSETQ. The V gene end was trimmed by 0 bases and the J gene end by 1 base; junction bases not matched to a gene: 3. CDR3 sequence: CASSLEDRASYEQYF. CDR3 nucleotides: TGCGCCAGCAGCTTGGAGGACAGGGCTTCCTACGAGCAGTACTTC.

The chain links TRBV28 to TRBJ1-5; D not certain. CDR3 length: 15 amino acids. The V gene lost 2 bases and the J gene lost 5 bases, with 13 bases spanning the gap. Germline V gene sequence: CDR1 MDHEN, CDR2 SYDVKM. Written as DNA, the CDR3 is TGTGCCAGCAGTTTAATGCGGGATTTGGATCAGCCCCAGCATTTT. This translates into CASSLMRDLDQPQHF.

This chain connects TRBV19 to TRBJ2-7; 10 nucleotides match TRBD1. From germline, CDR1 is LNHDA and CDR2 SQIVND (reference sequence). The CDR3 length is 15 residues. The J segment lost 3 bases and the V segment lost 9 bases, leaving 11 bases of the junction unmatched. The CDR3 DNA is TGTGCCAGCAAGCTTACCGGGACAGGGGACTACGAGCAGTACTTC. Its protein product is CASKLTGTGDYEQYF.

This clone was seen once. The gene calls are TRBV5-6 and TRBJ2-5; TRBD1 might be the D (5 bases). There are 13 residues in the CDR3. The germline CDR1 and CDR2 sequences are SGHDT and YYEEEE. Between the trimmed V and J ends, which lost 1 base and 5 bases, there was a span of 9 bases. Written as DNA, the CDR3 is TGTGCCAGCAGCTTGCCTGGGGCCGAGACCCAGTACTTC. It is translated as CASSLPGAETQYF.

The chain couples TRBV5-4 to TRBJ2-7, with D uncertain. This CDR3 spans 13 amino acids. Between the trimmed V and J ends, which lost 2 bases and 3 bases, there was a span of 9 bases. Per germline, CDR1 SGHNT and CDR2 YYREEE (reference sequence). The CDR3, as DNA: TGTGCCAGCAGCTTCTTAAACAGCTACGAGCAGTACTTC. Protein sequence: CASSFLNSYEQYF. Filled out from reference TRBV5-4 and TRBJ2-7, the complete variable domain reads ETGVTQSPTHLIKTRGQQVTLRCSSQSGHNTVSWYQQALGQGPQFIFQYYREEENGRGNFPPRFSGLQFPNYSSELNVNALELDDSALYLCASSFLNSYEQYFGPGTRLTVT.

The V and J genes are TRBV29-1 and TRBJ2-5; D gene unclear. V lost 5 bases to trimming and J lost 5 bases, with 9 bases between them. The CDR3 is 11 amino acids. Germline-derived CDR1 and CDR2 are SQVTM and ANQGSEA. As DNA, the CDR3 is TGCAGCGTTCGACTCCTCGAGACCCAGTACTTC. Translating it yields CSVRLLETQYF. Looking up the rest from reference TRBV29-1 and TRBJ2-5 gives the full variable domain: SAVISQKPSRDICQRGTSLTIQCQVDSQVTMMFWYRQQPGQSLTLIATANQGSEATYESGFVIDKFPISRPNLTFSTLTVSNMSPEDSSIYLCSVRLLETQYFGPGTRLLVL.

V is TRBV7-2 and J is TRBJ2-7; 11 bases line up with TRBD2. Germline CDR1 reads SGHTA; CDR2 reads FQGNSA. The CDR3 length is 15 residues. Trimming removed 5 bases from V and 4 bases from J; junction bases left unmatched: 7. DNA for the CDR3: TGTGCCAGCAGCGTCACTAGCGGGAGTGTTTACGAGCAGTACTTC. Amino acid sequence: CASSVTSGSVYEQYF.

The chain has TRBV7-9 and TRBJ2-1, with 10 bases identical to TRBD2. Germline V gene data show CDR1 as SEHNR and CDR2 as FQNEAQ (reference sequence). The ends lost 2 bases at V and 4 bases at J; junction bases unmatched: 5. The CDR3 length is 16 residues. The CDR3: CASSLPRTSGYNEQFF. CDR3 bases: TGTGCCAGCAGCTTACCCCGGACTAGCGGATACAATGAGCAGTTCTTC.

This clone was recorded only once. The chain is built from TRBV30 and TRBJ1-1, with a tentative D call TRBD1 (5 bases). Per the germline V gene, CDR1 is GTSNPN and CDR2 is SVGIG (reference sequence). The V gene lost 2 bases and the J gene lost 4 bases, with 20 bases spanning the gap. The CDR3 is 16 amino acids. The CDR3 DNA reads as TGTGCCTGGAGTCCCGTGTGGGGTACAGGATCCACTGAAGCTTTCTTT. Amino acid sequence: CAWSPVWGTGSTEAFF.

V is TRBV6-4 and J is TRBJ2-3, with 10 bases fitting TRBD2. The CDR3 totals 16 residues. Germline CDR1 is MRHNA and CDR2 is SNTAGT. V gave up 0 bases and J gave up 0 bases; unmatched junction bases: 0. CDR3 coding DNA: TGTGCCAGCAGTGACTCGACTAGCGGGAGCACAGATACGCAGTATTTT. Its translation: CASSDSTSGSTDTQYF.

The rearrangement joins TRBV7-8 to TRBJ2-3; D perhaps matches TRBD1 (5 bases). Trimming took off 1 base at V and 10 bases at J, with 21 bases between the two ends. The CDR3 consists of 16 residues. Per the germline V gene, CDR1 is SGHVS and CDR2 is FQNEAQ. This CDR3 is CASSLVPTGPSVAQYF. The CDR3 DNA reads as TGTGCCAGCAGCTTAGTCCCCACAGGCCCCTCCGTGGCGCAGTATTTT.

V and J are TRBV6-6 and TRBJ1-2; D may be TRBD1 (5 bases). V dropped 6 bases and J dropped 0 bases, with 17 bases sitting between them. CDR3 size: 16 residues. The V gene's germline CDR1 is MNHNY and CDR2 SVGAGI (reference sequence). The DNA for the CDR3 is TGTGCCAGCAGAAGTGACAGTCTTGGAGCTAACTATGGCTACACCTTC. Encoded protein: CASRSDSLGANYGYTF.

This chain uses TRBV5-5 with TRBJ2-2; unclear D gene. The CDR3 covers 18 residues. Germline CDR1 and CDR2: SGHKS and YYEKEE (reference sequence). Deletions cut 0 bases from V and 0 bases from J, with 15 bases between. The CDR3 region is CASSLALNGIANTGELFF. Here the CDR3 DNA reads TGTGCCAGCAGCTTGGCCTTAAACGGTATCGCGAACACCGGGGAGCTGTTTTTT.

CDR3 loop: CASSYPPGNTQYF. CDR3 bases: TGTGCCAGCAGCTACCCCCCGGGGAATACGCAGTATTTT. The chain employs TRBV7-9 and TRBJ2-3; TRBD2 is a possible D gene (5 bases). Trimming removed 4 bases from V and 7 bases from J, with 12 bases in between. The CDR3 is 13 amino acids. Germline values: CDR1 SEHNR, CDR2 FQNEAQ (reference sequence).

This chain links TRBV28 with TRBJ1-3; no reliable D call. The CDR3 extends over 19 amino acids. V gave up 2 bases and J gave up 0 bases, with 20 bases separating them. Germline values: CDR1 MDHEN, CDR2 SYDVKM. Here the CDR3 reads CASSLSWFGRPDSGNTIYF. The CDR3 nucleotides are TGTGCCAGCAGTTTAAGTTGGTTCGGCAGGCCTGACTCTGGAAACACCATATATTTT. Using reference TRBV28 and TRBJ1-3 for the parts outside the CDR3, the full variable domain is DVKVTQSSRYLVKRTGEKVFLECVQDMDHENMFWYRQDPGLGLRLIYFSYDVKMKEKGDIPEGYSVSREKKERFSLILESASTNQTSMYLCASSLSWFGRPDSGNTIYFGEGSWLTVV.

V gene TRBV5-4 combines with J gene TRBJ1-1; no firm D call. Germline CDR1 and CDR2: SGHNT and YYREEE (reference sequence). There are 13 residues in the CDR3. V lost 0 bases and J lost 1, with 4 bases in between. The CDR3 spells CASSLEQNTEAFF. The CDR3 DNA reads as TGTGCCAGCAGCTTGGAACAGAACACTGAAGCTTTCTTT.

This rearrangement joins TRBV28 to TRBJ1-2, with D maybe TRBD1 (6 bases). V was clipped by 5 bases and J by 8 bases, with 12 bases between them. CDR1 is MDHEN and CDR2 is SYDVKM in the germline V gene. The CDR3 runs 12 residues. Here the CDR3 DNA reads TGTGCCAGCAGTCCAAGGGGGTCGGGCTACACCTTC. Protein sequence: CASSPRGSGYTF.

The V and J genes are TRBV29-1 and TRBJ1-2; weak D call: TRBD1 (5 bases). The CDR3 is 16 residues long. Germline CDR1 and CDR2: SQVTM and ANQGSEA. Trimming took off 7 bases at V and 0 bases at J, with 21 bases between the two ends. This CDR3 is CSAPGGPANSNYGYTF. CDR3 coding DNA: TGCAGCGCCCCGGGGGGACCAGCAAATTCTAACTATGGCTACACCTTC. The complete variable domain, with remaining parts taken from reference TRBV29-1 and TRBJ1-2, reads SAVISQKPSRDICQRGTSLTIQCQVDSQVTMMFWYRQQPGQSLTLIATANQGSEATYESGFVIDKFPISRPNLTFSTLTVSNMSPEDSSIYLCSAPGGPANSNYGYTFGSGTRLTVV.